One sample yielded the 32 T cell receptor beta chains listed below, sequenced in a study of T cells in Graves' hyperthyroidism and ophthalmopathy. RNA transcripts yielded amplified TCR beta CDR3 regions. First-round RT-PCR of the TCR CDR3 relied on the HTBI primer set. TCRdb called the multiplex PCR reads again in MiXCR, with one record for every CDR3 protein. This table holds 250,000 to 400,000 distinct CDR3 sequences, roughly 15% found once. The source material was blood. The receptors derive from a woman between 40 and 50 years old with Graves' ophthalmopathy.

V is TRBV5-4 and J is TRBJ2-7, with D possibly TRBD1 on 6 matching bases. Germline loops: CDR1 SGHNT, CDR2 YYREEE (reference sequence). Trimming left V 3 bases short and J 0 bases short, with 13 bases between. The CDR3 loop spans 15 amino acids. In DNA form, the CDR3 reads TGTGCCAGCAGCTCGGGACATCAAGGCTCCTACGAGCAGTACTTC. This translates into CASSSGHQGSYEQYF.

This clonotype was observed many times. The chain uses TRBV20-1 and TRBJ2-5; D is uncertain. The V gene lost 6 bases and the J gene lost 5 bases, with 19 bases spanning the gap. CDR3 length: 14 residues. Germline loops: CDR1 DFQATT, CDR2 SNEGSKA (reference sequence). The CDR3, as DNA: TGCAGTGCCCTGCGGACCCGACTGTCCGAGACCCAGTACTTC. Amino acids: CSALRTRLSETQYF.

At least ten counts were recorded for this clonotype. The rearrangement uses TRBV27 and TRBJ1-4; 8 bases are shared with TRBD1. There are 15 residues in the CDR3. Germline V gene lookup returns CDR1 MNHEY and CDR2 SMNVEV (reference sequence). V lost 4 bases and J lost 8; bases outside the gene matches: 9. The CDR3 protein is CASSSPGGTGEKLFF. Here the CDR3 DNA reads TGTGCCAGCAGTTCGCCAGGGGGCACGGGGGAAAAACTGTTTTTT.

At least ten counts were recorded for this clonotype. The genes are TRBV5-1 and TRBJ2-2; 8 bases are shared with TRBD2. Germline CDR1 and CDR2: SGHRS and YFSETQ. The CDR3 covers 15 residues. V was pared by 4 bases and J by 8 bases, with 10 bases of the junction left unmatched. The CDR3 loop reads CASSPGAGGAGELFF. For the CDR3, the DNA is TGCGCCAGCAGCCCCGGTGCGGGGGGCGCGGGGGAGCTGTTTTTT.

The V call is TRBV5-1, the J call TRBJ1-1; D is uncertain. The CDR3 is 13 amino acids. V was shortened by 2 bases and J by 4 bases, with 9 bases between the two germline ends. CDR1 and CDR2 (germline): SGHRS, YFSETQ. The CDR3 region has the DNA TGCGCCAGCAGCTTCGGACCGCGCACTGAAGCTTTCTTT. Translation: CASSFGPRTEAFF.

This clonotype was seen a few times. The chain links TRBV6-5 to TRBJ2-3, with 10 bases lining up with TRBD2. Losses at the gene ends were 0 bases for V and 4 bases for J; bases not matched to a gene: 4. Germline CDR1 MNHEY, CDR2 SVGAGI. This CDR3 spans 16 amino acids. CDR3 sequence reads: CASSYSSLAGADTQYF. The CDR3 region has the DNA TGTGCCAGCAGTTACTCGAGTCTAGCGGGGGCAGATACGCAGTATTTT.

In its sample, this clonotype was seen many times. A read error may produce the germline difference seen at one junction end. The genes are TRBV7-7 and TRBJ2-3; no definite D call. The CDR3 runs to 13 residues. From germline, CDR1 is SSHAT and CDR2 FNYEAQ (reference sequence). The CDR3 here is CASSPTRESAQYF. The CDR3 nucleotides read TGTGCTAGCAGCCCCACGAGAGAGTCGGCGCAGTATTTT. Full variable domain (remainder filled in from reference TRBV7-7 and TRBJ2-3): GAGVSQSPRYKVTKRGQDVTLRCDPISSHATLYWYQQALGQGPEFLTYFNYEAQPDKSGLPSDRFSAERPEGSISTLTIQRTEQRDSAMYRCASSPTRESAQYFGPGTRLTVL.

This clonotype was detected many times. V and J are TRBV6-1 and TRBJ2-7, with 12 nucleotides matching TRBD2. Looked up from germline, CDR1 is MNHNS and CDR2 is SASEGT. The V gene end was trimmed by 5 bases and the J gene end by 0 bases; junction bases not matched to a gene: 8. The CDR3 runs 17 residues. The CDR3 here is CASSLRTSGARSYEQYF. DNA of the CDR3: TGTGCCAGCAGTTTGAGGACTAGCGGGGCTCGCTCCTACGAGCAGTACTTC.

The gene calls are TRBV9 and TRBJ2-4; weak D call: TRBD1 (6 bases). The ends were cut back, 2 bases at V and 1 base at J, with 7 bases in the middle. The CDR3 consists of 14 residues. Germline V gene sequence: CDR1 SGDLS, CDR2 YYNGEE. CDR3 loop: CASSVGQAKNIQYF. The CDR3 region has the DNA TGTGCCAGCAGCGTCGGACAGGCCAAAAACATTCAGTACTTC.

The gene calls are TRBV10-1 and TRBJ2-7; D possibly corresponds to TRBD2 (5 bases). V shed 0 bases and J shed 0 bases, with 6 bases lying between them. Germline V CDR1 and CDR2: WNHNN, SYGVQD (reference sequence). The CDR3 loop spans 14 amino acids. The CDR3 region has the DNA TGCGCCAGCAGTGAGTCGGAGGACTCCTACGAGCAGTACTTC. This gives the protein CASSESEDSYEQYF.

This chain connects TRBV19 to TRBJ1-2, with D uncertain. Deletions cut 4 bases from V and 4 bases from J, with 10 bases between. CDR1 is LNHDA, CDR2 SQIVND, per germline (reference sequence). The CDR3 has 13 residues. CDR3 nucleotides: TGTGCCAGTAGTAGGGAGCACGGCTATGGCTACACCTTC. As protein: CASSREHGYGYTF.

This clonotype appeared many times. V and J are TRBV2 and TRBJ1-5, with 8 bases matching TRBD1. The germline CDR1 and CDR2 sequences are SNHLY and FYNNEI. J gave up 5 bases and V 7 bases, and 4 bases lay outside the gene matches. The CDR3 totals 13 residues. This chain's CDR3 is CASNMDRDQPQHF. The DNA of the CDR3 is TGTGCCAGCAACATGGACAGGGATCAGCCCCAGCATTTT. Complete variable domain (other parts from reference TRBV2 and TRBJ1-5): EPEVTQTPSHQVTQMGQEVILRCVPISNHLYFYWYRQILGQKVEFLVSFYNNEISEKSEIFDDQFSVERPDGSNFTLKIRSTKLEDSAMYFCASNMDRDQPQHFGDGTRLSIL.

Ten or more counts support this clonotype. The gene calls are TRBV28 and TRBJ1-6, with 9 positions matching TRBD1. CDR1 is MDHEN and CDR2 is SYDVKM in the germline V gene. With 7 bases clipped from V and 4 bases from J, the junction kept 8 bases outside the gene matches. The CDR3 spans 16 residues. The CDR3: CASILSGTGYNSPLHF. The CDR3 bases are TGTGCCAGCATCCTGAGCGGGACAGGGTATAATTCACCCCTCCACTTT.

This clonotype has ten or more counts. The CDR3 bases are TGTGCCAGCATCGGGAGGTCCTACGAGCAGTACTTC. It translates to CASIGRSYEQYF. The genes are TRBV6-1 and TRBJ2-7, with 7 bases lining up with TRBD2. Looked up from germline, CDR1 is MNHNS and CDR2 is SASEGT. The junction had 1 base not matched to a gene; V was cut back by 7 bases and J by 1 base. This CDR3 spans 12 amino acids.

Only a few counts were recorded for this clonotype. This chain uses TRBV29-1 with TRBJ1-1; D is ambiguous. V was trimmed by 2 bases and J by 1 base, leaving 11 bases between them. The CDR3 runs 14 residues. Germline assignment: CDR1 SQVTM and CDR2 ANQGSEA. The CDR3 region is CSVEKRLGNTEAFF. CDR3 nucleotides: TGCAGCGTTGAAAAACGGCTGGGGAACACTGAAGCTTTCTTT.

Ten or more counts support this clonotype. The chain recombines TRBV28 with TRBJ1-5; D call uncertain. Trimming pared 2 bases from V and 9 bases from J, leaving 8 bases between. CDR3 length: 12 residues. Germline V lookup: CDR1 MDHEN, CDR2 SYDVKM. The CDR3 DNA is TGTGCCAGCAGTTTAGCGAGGCGGCCCCAGCATTTT. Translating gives CASSLARRPQHF.

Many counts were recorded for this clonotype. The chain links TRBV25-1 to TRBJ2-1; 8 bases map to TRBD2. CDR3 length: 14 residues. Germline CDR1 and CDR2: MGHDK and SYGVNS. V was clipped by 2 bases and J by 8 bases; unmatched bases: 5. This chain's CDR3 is CASSEGGRTDEQFF. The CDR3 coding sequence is TGTGCCAGCAGTGAAGGCGGGAGGACGGATGAGCAGTTCTTC. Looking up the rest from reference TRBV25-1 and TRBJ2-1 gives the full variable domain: EADIYQTPRYLVIGTGKKITLECSQTMGHDKMYWYQQDPGMELHLIHYSYGVNSTEKGDLSSESTVSRIRTEHFPLTLESARPSHTSQYLCASSEGGRTDEQFFGPGTRLTVL.

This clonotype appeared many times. The CDR3 sequence is CASSLDVGEPQHF. In DNA, the CDR3 is TGTGCCAGCAGCTTGGATGTCGGGGAGCCCCAGCATTTT. V is TRBV5-8 and J is TRBJ1-5; D gene uncertain. The CDR3 contains 13 residues. V lost 0 bases to trimming and J lost 8 bases, with 9 bases between them. The germline CDR1 and CDR2 sequences are SGHTS and YDEGEE.

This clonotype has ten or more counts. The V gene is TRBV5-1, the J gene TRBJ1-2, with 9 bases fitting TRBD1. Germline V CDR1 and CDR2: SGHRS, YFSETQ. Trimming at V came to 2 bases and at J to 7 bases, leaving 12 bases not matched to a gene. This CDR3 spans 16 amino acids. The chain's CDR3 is CASSLVPGQGPFGYTF. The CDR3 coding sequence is TGCGCCAGCAGCTTAGTCCCGGGACAGGGACCCTTTGGCTACACCTTC. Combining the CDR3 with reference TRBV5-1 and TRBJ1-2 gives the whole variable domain KAGVTQTPRYLIKTRGQQVTLSCSPISGHRSVSWYQQTPGQGLQFLFEYFSETQRNKGNFPGRFSGRQFSNSRSEMNVSTLELGDSALYLCASSLVPGQGPFGYTFGSGTRLTVV.

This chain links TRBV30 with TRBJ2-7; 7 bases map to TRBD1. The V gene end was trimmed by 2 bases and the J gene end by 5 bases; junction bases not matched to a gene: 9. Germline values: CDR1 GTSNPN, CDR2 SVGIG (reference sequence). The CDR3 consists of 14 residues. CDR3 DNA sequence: TGTGCCTGGAGTAAGTTGACAGGGTACAACGAGCAGTACTTC. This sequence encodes CAWSKLTGYNEQYF.

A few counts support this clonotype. CDR3 sequence: CASSPGLGPREQFF. The CDR3 DNA reads as TGTGCCAGCAGCCCTGGACTAGGCCCTAGGGAGCAGTTCTTC. The V and J genes are TRBV3-1 and TRBJ2-1; 7 bases fit TRBD2. Looked up from germline, CDR1 is LGHDT and CDR2 is YNNKEL (reference sequence). The CDR3 loop spans 14 amino acids. The junction had 10 bases not matched to a gene; V was cut back by 4 bases and J by 10 bases.

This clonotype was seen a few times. In nucleotides, the CDR3 is TGTGCCAGCACCTTGACAGGCCTCGGAACTGAAGCTTTCTTT. Translating it yields CASTLTGLGTEAFF. The chain recombines TRBV3-1 with TRBJ1-1, with a possible D match to TRBD1 (6 bases). The CDR3 totals 14 residues. Germline V gives CDR1 LGHDT, CDR2 YNNKEL (reference sequence). V dropped 7 bases and J dropped 5 bases, with 17 bases sitting between them.

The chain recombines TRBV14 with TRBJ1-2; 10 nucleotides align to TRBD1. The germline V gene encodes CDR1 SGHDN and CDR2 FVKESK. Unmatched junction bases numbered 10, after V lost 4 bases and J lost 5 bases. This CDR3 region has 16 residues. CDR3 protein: CASSPLGGQGYYGYTF. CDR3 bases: TGTGCCAGCAGCCCACTTGGGGGACAGGGGTATTATGGCTACACCTTC.

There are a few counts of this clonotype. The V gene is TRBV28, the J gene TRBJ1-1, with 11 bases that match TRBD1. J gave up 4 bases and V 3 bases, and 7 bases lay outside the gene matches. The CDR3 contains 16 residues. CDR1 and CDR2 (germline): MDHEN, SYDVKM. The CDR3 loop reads CASSFSPGTGGTEAFF. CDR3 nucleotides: TGTGCCAGCAGTTTCTCCCCTGGGACAGGGGGCACTGAAGCTTTCTTT. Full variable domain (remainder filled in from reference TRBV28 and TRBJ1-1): DVKVTQSSRYLVKRTGEKVFLECVQDMDHENMFWYRQDPGLGLRLIYFSYDVKMKEKGDIPEGYSVSREKKERFSLILESASTNQTSMYLCASSFSPGTGGTEAFFGQGTRLTVV.

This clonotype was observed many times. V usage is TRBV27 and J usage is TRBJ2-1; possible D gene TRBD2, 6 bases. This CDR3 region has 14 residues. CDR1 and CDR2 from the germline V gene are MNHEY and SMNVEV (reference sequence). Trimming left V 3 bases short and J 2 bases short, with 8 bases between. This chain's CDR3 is CASSFTSPYNEQFF. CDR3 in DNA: TGTGCCAGCAGTTTTACTAGCCCCTACAATGAGCAGTTCTTC.

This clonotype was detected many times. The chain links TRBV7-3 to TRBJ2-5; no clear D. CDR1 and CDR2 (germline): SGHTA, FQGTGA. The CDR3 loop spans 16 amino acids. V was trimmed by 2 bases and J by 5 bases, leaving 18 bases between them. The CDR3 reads CASSLLGGSIWETQYF. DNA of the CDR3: TGTGCCAGCAGCTTACTGGGTGGATCTATTTGGGAGACCCAGTACTTC.

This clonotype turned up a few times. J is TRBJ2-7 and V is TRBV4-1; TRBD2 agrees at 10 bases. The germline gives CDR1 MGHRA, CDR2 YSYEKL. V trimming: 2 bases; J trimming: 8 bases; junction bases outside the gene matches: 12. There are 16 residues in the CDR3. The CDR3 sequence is CASSQRETSGRSKQYF. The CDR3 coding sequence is TGCGCCAGCAGCCAAAGAGAGACTAGCGGGCGTTCCAAGCAGTACTTC.

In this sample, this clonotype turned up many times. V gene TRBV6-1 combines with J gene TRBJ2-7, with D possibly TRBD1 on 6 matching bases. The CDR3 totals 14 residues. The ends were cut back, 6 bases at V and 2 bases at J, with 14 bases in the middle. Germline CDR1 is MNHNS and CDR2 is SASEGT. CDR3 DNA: TGTGCCAGCAGCTATTTAACAGGGCCCTACGAGCAGTACTTC. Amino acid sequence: CASSYLTGPYEQYF.

CDR3 nucleotides: TGCAGTGCTAGAGATCTTTACCAGGGGAACTCCTACGAGCAGTACTTC. Translating gives CSARDLYQGNSYEQYF. J is TRBJ2-7 and V is TRBV20-1; D is perhaps TRBD1 (6 bases). Trimming shortened V by 0 bases and J by 0 bases, and 15 bases separated the two germline ends. The V gene's germline CDR1 is DFQATT and CDR2 SNEGSKA (reference sequence). The CDR3 has 16 residues.

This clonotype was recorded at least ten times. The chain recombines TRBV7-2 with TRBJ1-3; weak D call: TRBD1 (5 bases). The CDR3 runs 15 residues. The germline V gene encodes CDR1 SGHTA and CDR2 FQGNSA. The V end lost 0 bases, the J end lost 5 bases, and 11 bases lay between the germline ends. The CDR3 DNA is TGTGCCAGCAGCTTAGCCCCGGGACTGCGAAACACCATATATTTT. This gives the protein CASSLAPGLRNTIYF.

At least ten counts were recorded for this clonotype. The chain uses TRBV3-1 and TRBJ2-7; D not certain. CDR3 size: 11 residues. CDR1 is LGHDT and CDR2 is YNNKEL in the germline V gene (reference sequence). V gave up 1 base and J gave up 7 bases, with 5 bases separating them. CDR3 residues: CASSQAEEQYF. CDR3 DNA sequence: TGTGCCAGCAGCCAAGCGGAAGAGCAGTACTTC.

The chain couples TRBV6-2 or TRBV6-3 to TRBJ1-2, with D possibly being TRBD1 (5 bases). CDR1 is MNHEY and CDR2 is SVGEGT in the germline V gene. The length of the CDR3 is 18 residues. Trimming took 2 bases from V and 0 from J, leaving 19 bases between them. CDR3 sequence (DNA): TGTGCCAGCAGTTACCCCACGGTACAGGAGCCGACTAACTATGGCTACACCTTC. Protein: CASSYPTVQEPTNYGYTF.